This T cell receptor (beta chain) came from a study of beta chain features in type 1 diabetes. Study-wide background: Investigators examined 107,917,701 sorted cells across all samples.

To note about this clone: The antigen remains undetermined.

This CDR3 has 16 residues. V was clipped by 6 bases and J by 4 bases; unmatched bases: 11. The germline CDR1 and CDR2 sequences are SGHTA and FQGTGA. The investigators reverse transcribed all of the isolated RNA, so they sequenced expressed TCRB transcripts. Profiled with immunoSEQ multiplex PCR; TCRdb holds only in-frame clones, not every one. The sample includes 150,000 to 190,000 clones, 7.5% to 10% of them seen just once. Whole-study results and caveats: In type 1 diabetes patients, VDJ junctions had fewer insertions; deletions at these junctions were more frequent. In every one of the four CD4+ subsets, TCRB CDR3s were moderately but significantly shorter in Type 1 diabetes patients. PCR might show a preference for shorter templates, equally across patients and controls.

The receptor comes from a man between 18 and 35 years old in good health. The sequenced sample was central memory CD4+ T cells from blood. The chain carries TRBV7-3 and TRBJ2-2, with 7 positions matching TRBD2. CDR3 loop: CASSPLGRGGTGELFF. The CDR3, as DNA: TGTGCCAGCAGTCCTCTTGGGAGGGGAGGCACCGGGGAGCTGTTTTTT. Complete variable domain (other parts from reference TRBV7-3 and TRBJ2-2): GAGVSQTPSNKVTEKGKYVELRCDPISGHTALYWYRQSLGQGPEFLIYFQGTGAADDSGLPNDRFFAVRPEGSVSTLKIQRTERGDSAVYLCASSPLGRGGTGELFFGEGSRLTVL.